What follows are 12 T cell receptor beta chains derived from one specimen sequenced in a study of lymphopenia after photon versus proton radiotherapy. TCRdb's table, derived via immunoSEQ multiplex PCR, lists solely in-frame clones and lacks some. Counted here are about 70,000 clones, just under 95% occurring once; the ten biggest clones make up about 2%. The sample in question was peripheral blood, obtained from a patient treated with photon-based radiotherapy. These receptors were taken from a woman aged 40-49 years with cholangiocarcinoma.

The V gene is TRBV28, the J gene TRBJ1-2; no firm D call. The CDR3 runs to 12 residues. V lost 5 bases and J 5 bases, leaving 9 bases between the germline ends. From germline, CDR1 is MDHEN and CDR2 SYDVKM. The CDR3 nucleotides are TGTGCCAGCAGTCCTGGCTCATATGGCTACACCTTC. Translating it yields CASSPGSYGYTF.

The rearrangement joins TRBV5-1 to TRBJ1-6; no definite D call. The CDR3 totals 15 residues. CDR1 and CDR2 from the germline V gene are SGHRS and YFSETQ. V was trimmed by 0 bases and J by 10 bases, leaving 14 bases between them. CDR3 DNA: TGCGCCAGCAGCTTGGGTACCAAGAGAGAATCACCCCTCCACTTT. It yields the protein CASSLGTKRESPLHF.

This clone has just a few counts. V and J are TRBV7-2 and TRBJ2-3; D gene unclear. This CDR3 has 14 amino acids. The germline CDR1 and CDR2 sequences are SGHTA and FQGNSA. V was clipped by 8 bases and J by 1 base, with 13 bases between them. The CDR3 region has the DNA TGTGCCAGCGGACCCTTAGGCGGCACAGATACGCAGTATTTT. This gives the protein CASGPLGGTDTQYF.

CDR3 protein: CASSGRFPYNSPLHF. The DNA for the CDR3 is TGTGCCAGCAGTGGCCGGTTTCCCTATAATTCACCCCTCCACTTT. The chain carries TRBV25-1 and TRBJ1-6, with no clear D. The V end was cut by 4 bases, the J end by 2 bases, with 9 bases between. The CDR3 runs 15 residues. Germline lookup yields CDR1 MGHDK and CDR2 SYGVNS. Drawing the rest from reference TRBV25-1 and TRBJ1-6, the complete variable domain is EADIYQTPRYLVIGTGKKITLECSQTMGHDKMYWYQQDPGMELHLIHYSYGVNSTEKGDLSSESTVSRIRTEHFPLTLESARPSHTSQYLCASSGRFPYNSPLHFGNGTRLTVT.

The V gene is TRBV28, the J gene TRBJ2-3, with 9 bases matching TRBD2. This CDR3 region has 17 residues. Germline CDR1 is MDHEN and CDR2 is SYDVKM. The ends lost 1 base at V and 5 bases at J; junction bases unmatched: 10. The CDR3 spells CASSLLAGAGVGDTQYF. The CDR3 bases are TGTGCCAGCAGTTTATTAGCGGGAGCGGGAGTTGGAGATACGCAGTATTTT.

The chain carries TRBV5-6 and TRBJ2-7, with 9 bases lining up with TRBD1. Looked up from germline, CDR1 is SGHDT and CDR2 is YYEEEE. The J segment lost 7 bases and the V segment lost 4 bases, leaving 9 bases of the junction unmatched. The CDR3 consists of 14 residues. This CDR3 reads CASSTEQGAREQYF. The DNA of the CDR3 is TGTGCCAGCAGCACCGAACAGGGGGCGCGGGAGCAGTACTTC.

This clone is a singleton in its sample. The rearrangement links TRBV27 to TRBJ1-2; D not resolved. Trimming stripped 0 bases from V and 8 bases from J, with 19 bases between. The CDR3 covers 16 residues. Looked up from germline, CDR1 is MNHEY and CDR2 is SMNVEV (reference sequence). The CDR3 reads CASSLSMSGGGQGYTF. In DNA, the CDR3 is TGTGCCAGCAGTTTATCGATGTCAGGTGGAGGTCAGGGCTACACCTTC.

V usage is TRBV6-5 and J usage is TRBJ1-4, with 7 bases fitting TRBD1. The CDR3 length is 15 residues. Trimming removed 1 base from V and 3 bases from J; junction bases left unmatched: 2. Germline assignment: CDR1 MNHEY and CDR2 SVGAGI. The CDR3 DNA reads TGTGCCAGCAGTTACTTACAGGGGTCTAATGAAAAACTGTTTTTT. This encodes CASSYLQGSNEKLFF.

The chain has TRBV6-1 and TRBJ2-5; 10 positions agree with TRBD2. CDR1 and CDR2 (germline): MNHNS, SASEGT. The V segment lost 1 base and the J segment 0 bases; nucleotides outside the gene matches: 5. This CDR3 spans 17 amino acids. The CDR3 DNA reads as TGTGCCAGCAGTGAAGGCCTAGCGGGGGAGTACCAAGAGACCCAGTACTTC. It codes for CASSEGLAGEYQETQYF.

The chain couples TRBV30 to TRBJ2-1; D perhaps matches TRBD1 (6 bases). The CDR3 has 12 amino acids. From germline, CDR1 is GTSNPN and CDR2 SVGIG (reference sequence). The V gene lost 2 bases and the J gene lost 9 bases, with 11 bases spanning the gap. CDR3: CAWSSRGGEQFF. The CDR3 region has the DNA TGTGCCTGGAGTTCTCGAGGGGGTGAGCAGTTCTTC.

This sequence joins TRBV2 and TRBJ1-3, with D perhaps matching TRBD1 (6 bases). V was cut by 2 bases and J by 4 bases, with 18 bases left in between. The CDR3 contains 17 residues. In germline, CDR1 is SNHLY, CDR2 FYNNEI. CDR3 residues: CASSEWVAGDSGNTIYF. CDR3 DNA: TGTGCCAGCAGTGAATGGGTCGCAGGGGATTCAGGAAACACCATATATTTT.

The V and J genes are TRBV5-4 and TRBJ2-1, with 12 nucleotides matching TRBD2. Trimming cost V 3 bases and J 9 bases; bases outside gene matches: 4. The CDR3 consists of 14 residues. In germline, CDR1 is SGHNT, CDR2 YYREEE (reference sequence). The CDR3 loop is CASSSSGRAVEQFF. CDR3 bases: TGTGCCAGCAGCTCTAGCGGGAGGGCCGTTGAGCAGTTCTTC.